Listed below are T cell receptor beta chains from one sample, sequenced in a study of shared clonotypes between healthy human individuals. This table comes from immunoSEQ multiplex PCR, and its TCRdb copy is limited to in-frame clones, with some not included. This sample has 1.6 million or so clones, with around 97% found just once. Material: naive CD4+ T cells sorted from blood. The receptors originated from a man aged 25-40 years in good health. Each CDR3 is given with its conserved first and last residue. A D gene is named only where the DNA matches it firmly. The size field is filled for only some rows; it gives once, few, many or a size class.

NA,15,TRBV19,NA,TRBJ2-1,TGTGCCAGTAGTATCCGGGTTCTCCGATACAATGAGCAGTTCTTC,CASSIRVLRYNEQFF
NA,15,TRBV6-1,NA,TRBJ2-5,TGTGCCAGCAGATTGGAGACGTGGGCCCAAGAGACCCAGTACTTC,CASRLETWAQETQYF
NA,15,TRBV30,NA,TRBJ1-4,TGTGCCTGGAGTGTAGGGGTAGGGCTGAATGAAAAACTGTTTTTT,CAWSVGVGLNEKLFF
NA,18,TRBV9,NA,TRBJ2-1,TGTGCCAGCAGCGTAGCCCTAGCGACAATCAGCTCCTACAATGAGCAGTTCTTC,CASSVALATISSYNEQFF
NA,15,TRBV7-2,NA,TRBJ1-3,TGTGCCAGCAGTCCTTGGAAGCCCTCTGGAAACACCATATATTTT,CASSPWKPSGNTIYF
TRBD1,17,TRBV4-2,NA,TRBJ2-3,TGTGCCAGCAGCCAAGCCCGGGACAGGGAGGGCGCAGATACGCAGTATTTT,CASSQARDREGADTQYF
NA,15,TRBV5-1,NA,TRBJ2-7,TGCGCCAGCAGCTTGGATGGCAGGGATATTAACGAGCAGTACTTC,CASSLDGRDINEQYF
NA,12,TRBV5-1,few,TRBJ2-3,TGCGCCAGCAGCTTGGGCGCAGATACGCAGTATTTT,CASSLGADTQYF
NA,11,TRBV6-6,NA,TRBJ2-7,TGTGCCAGCAGCGTCAGCTACGAGCAGTACTTC,CASSVSYEQYF
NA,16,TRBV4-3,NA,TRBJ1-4,TGCGCCAGCAGCCCCCGTTTCGGAGCAACTAATGAAAAACTGTTTTTT,CASSPRFGATNEKLFF
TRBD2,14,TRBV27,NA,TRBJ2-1,TGTGCCAGCACCCGACTAGCGGGGGACAATGAGCAGTTCTTC,CASTRLAGDNEQFF
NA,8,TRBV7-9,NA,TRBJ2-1,TGTGCCAGCAGCCGCGGGTTCTTC,CASSRGFF
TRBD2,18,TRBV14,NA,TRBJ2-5,TGTGCCAGCAGCCAAGATCTTGGGCTAGCGGGAGTGGAGGAGACCCAGTACTTC,CASSQDLGLAGVEETQYF
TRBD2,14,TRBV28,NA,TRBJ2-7,TGTGCCAGCAGTCTCCGCCTGGGACTAGACCAGCAGTACTTC,CASSLRLGLDQQYF
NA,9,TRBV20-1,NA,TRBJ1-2,TGCAGTGCCGGGCGGGGCTACACCTTC,CSAGRGYTF
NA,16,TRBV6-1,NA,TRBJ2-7,TGTGCCAGCAGTGAAGCGAAACTTACCGGGCCCTCCGAGCAGTACTTC,CASSEAKLTGPSEQYF
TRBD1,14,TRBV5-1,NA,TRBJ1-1,TGCGCCAGCAGCTTAAACCCGGGACAGGGTGGAGCTTTCTTT,CASSLNPGQGGAFF
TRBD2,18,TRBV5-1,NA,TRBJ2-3,TGCGCCAGCAGTAGGACTAGCGGGGGGAAGCCTAGCACAGATACGCAGTATTTT,CASSRTSGGKPSTDTQYF
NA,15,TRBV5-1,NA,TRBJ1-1,TGCGCCAGCAGCTTGGCTACACGGGGCCCCCCTGAAGCTTTCTTT,CASSLATRGPPEAFF
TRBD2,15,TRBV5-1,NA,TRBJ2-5,TGCGCCAGCAGCCCCCCGGGGGGTCAAGGAGAGACCCAGTACTTC,CASSPPGGQGETQYF
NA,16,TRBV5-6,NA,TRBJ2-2,TGTGCCAGCAGCTTTGAGGGGAGCGGGTACACCGGGGAGCTGTTTTTT,CASSFEGSGYTGELFF
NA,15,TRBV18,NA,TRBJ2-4,TGTGCCAGCTCACCCCGGGCCTCCTTGGGGGACATTCAGTACTTC,CASSPRASLGDIQYF
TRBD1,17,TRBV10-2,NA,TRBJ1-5,TGCGCCAGCGGAAACTCAGGAGACAGGGGCCCAAGCTGGCCCCAGCATTTT,CASGNSGDRGPSWPQHF
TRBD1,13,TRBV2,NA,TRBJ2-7,TGTGCCAGCAGCCGACAGGGGGGCGACGAGCAGTACTTC,CASSRQGGDEQYF
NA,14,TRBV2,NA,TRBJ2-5,TGTGCCAGCAGTGACGCCTCCACTTGGAGGACCCAGTACTTC,CASSDASTWRTQYF
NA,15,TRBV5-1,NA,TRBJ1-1,TGCGCCAGCAGCTCGGGGGCAGGCCCGAGCACTGAAGCTTTCTTT,CASSSGAGPSTEAFF
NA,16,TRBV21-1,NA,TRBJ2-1,TGTGCCAGCACCATACCACGCCGGGTAACCTACAATGAGCAGTTCTTC,CASTIPRRVTYNEQFF
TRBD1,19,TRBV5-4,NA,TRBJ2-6,TGTGCCAGCAGCTACACCGGGACAGGGGGATTTGCTGGGGCCAACGTCCTGACTTTC,CASSYTGTGGFAGANVLTF
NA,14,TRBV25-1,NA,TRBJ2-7,TGTGCCAGCAGTGATACAGGTTACTCCTACGAGCAGTACTTC,CASSDTGYSYEQYF
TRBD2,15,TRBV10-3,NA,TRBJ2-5,TGTGCCTCCACACGAGCGGGAGGCTCATCAGAGACCCAGTACTTC,CASTRAGGSSETQYF
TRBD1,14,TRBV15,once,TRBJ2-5,TGTGCCACCAGCATACCAGGGGGCTACGAGACCCAGTACTTC,CATSIPGGYETQYF
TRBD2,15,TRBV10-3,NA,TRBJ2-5,TGTGCCATCAGTGAGGGACTAGCAGTAGGAGAGACCCAGTACTTC,CAISEGLAVGETQYF